These 29 T cell receptor beta chains came from one sample sequenced in a study of T cell repertoires in cytomegalovirus infection. TCRdb re-derived calls from the reads in MiXCR, one entry per CDR3 protein. The profile covers hundreds of thousands of distinct CDR3 sequences, with 10% to 12% appearing a single time and roughly a tenth taken by the ten largest. The sequencing input was PBMCs. The receptors derive from a human donor in good health (CMV status not recorded). Some clones in this sample may be carry-over from other donors' samples.

This clonotype was detected ten times or more. V and J are TRBV27 and TRBJ1-4, with D possibly TRBD1 on 5 matching bases. CDR3 length: 14 residues. Per the germline V gene, CDR1 is MNHEY and CDR2 is SMNVEV (reference sequence). V was pared by 6 bases and J by 6 bases, with 14 bases between. The CDR3, as DNA: TGTGCCAGCAGCCCTTCAGGGAGCCATGAAAAACTGTTTTTT. As protein: CASSPSGSHEKLFF. Combining the CDR3 with reference TRBV27 and TRBJ1-4 gives the whole variable domain EAQVTQNPRYLITVTGKKLTVTCSQNMNHEYMSWYRQDPGLGLRQIYYSMNVEVTDKGDVPEGYKVSRKEKRNFPLILESPSPNQTSLYFCASSPSGSHEKLFFGSGTQLSVL.

In its sample, this clonotype was seen many times. V gene TRBV5-1 combines with J gene TRBJ1-1; TRBD1 aligns across 7 bases. The CDR3 is 15 residues long. CDR1 is SGHRS and CDR2 is YFSETQ in the germline V gene. Germline trimming cut 6 bases from V and 1 base from J; bases unmatched to any gene: 9. The CDR3: CASKGALGQNTEAFF. CDR3 DNA sequence: TGCGCCAGCAAGGGGGCCTTGGGACAGAACACTGAAGCTTTCTTT.

This clonotype appeared many times. V gene TRBV6-2 or TRBV6-3 combines with J gene TRBJ2-3; D call uncertain. The CDR3 extends over 15 amino acids. Germline assignment: CDR1 MNHEY and CDR2 SVGEGT. V was shortened by 0 bases and J by 6 bases, with 13 bases between the two germline ends. The CDR3 reads CASSYSRLPKDTQYF. The CDR3 region has the DNA TGTGCCAGCAGTTACTCTAGGCTACCGAAGGATACGCAGTATTTT.

This clonotype was counted ten times or more. V usage is TRBV28 and J usage is TRBJ1-4; 11 bases map to TRBD1. The germline gives CDR1 MDHEN, CDR2 SYDVKM. This CDR3 contains 20 residues. Unmatched junction bases numbered 15, after V lost 6 bases and J lost 0 bases. CDR3 DNA: TGTGCCAGCAGAATCTTTGGACAGGGGGCTAGTGCTGCAACTAATGAAAAACTGTTTTTT. Translating gives CASRIFGQGASAATNEKLFF.

This clonotype was seen ten or more times. The V and J genes are TRBV7-9 and TRBJ2-7; 10 positions match TRBD1. The CDR3 totals 16 residues. Germline V gene sequence: CDR1 SEHNR, CDR2 FQNEAQ (reference sequence). Trimming removed 4 bases from V and 0 bases from J; junction bases left unmatched: 6. The CDR3 reads CASSSADRGVSYEQYF. CDR3 coding DNA: TGTGCCAGCAGCTCCGCGGACAGGGGGGTCTCCTACGAGCAGTACTTC.

In this sample, this clonotype turned up a few times. The chain combines TRBV28 with TRBJ2-1, with D maybe TRBD1 (6 bases). The CDR3 has 14 amino acids. V gave up 5 bases and J gave up 8 bases, with 16 bases separating them. The germline gives CDR1 MDHEN, CDR2 SYDVKM. The CDR3 region is CASSTAGQLYEQFF. The DNA for the CDR3 is TGTGCCAGCAGTACGGCTGGACAGCTCTATGAGCAGTTCTTC.

This clonotype was counted only a few times. This chain connects TRBV2 to TRBJ2-1; 8 bases line up with TRBD2. V lost 4 bases and J lost 5; bases outside the gene matches: 4. The CDR3 is made up of 14 amino acids. The germline V gene encodes CDR1 SNHLY and CDR2 FYNNEI. The CDR3 region has the DNA TGTGCCAGCAGTGCAGCGGGAGCCGACAATGAGCAGTTCTTC. Encoded protein: CASSAAGADNEQFF.

The genes are TRBV29-1 and TRBJ2-5; D possibly corresponds to TRBD1 (6 bases). This CDR3 region has 14 residues. CDR1 is SQVTM, CDR2 ANQGSEA, per germline. V shed 5 bases and J shed 4 bases, with 17 bases lying between them. CDR3 loop: CSVLSGETSETQYF. DNA of the CDR3: TGCAGCGTTTTATCAGGGGAAACTTCAGAGACCCAGTACTTC.

Ten or more counts support this clonotype. This chain uses TRBV30 with TRBJ2-1, with D perhaps matching TRBD2 (6 bases). This CDR3 comprises 15 residues. Germline V gene data show CDR1 as GTSNPN and CDR2 as SVGIG (reference sequence). V lost 2 bases, J lost 9 bases, and 20 bases lay in between. The CDR3 loop reads CAWSSFGGPMAEQFF. The CDR3 nucleotides read TGTGCCTGGAGTTCCTTCGGGGGACCTATGGCTGAGCAGTTCTTC.

The table lists this clonotype with many counts. This chain connects TRBV6-5 to TRBJ1-1; D call uncertain. Germline V gene sequence: CDR1 MNHEY, CDR2 SVGAGI. The CDR3 extends over 16 amino acids. The V end was cut by 0 bases, the J end by 1 base, with 12 bases between. CDR3 protein: CASSYSTGYGNTEAFF. For the CDR3, the DNA is TGTGCCAGCAGTTACTCGACGGGGTATGGGAACACTGAAGCTTTCTTT.

The count of this clonotype is one. This sequence may be a read error, since a much larger clone differs from it by one base. The genes are TRBV19 and TRBJ2-6; no reliable D call. CDR1 is LNHDA and CDR2 is SQIVND in the germline V gene (reference sequence). This CDR3 has 14 amino acids. The CDR3 nucleotides read TGTGCCAGTATGGTAGGCGGTGGGACCAACGTCCTGACTTTC. Encoded protein: CASMVGGGTNVLTF.

In this sample, this clonotype turned up many times. CDR3 loop: CASSLRESKNIQYF. CDR3 nucleotides: TGTGCCAGCAGCTTGAGAGAATCCAAAAACATTCAGTACTTC. The V gene is TRBV5-6, the J gene TRBJ2-4; D not certain. CDR1 is SGHDT, CDR2 YYEEEE, per germline. The ends were cut back, 1 base at V and 2 bases at J, with 7 bases in the middle. The CDR3 length is 14 residues.

This clonotype was picked up a small number of times. The chain links TRBV15 to TRBJ2-3, with 9 bases that match TRBD2. V lost 4 bases, J lost 5 bases, and 10 bases stayed unmatched. Germline CDR1 reads LNHNV; CDR2 reads YYDKDF (reference sequence). The CDR3 is 16 residues long. Here the CDR3 reads CATSISGGPVGDTQYF. In DNA, the CDR3 is TGTGCCACCAGCATTAGCGGGGGCCCGGTGGGAGATACGCAGTATTTT.

This chain uses TRBV27 with TRBJ1-2, with a possible D match to TRBD1 (6 bases). The germline V and J ends were trimmed by 8 bases and 1 base, with 8 bases remaining between them. The CDR3 has 12 residues. The germline CDR1 and CDR2 sequences are MNHEY and SMNVEV (reference sequence). The CDR3 loop reads CASYRVNYGYTF. DNA for the CDR3: TGTGCCAGCTACAGGGTTAACTATGGCTACACCTTC.

This clonotype has a count of ten or more. J is TRBJ1-6 and V is TRBV20-1, with 7 positions matching TRBD1. Germline-derived CDR1 and CDR2 are DFQATT and SNEGSKA (reference sequence). V lost 0 bases to trimming and J lost 10 bases; unmatched junction nucleotides: 12. The CDR3 runs 16 residues. CDR3 sequence reads: CSARDLQGTLDSPLHF. CDR3 coding DNA: TGCAGTGCTAGAGATCTACAGGGGACGTTGGACTCACCCCTCCACTTT.

This clonotype was detected many times. The chain couples TRBV10-2 to TRBJ2-7; D is unclear. V dropped 4 bases and J dropped 2 bases, with 9 bases sitting between them. Germline-derived CDR1 and CDR2 are WSHSY and SAAADI. The CDR3 runs 13 residues. CDR3 sequence reads: CASSAGWTYEQYF. CDR3 bases: TGCGCCAGCAGTGCCGGGTGGACCTACGAGCAGTACTTC.

The V call is TRBV5-4, the J call TRBJ1-4; 9 bases agree with TRBD1. The CDR3 totals 14 residues. After removal of 3 bases from V and 8 bases from J, the junction contained 5 bases not matched to a gene. CDR1 is SGHNT, CDR2 YYREEE, per germline (reference sequence). Here the CDR3 reads CASSYRQGGEKLFF. CDR3 DNA: TGTGCCAGCAGCTACCGACAGGGGGGGGAAAAACTGTTTTTT.

Comment on this clonotype: At one end the junction does not follow the germline gene, possibly because of a read error. The rearrangement joins TRBV7-7 to TRBJ2-5, with D perhaps given as TRBD1 or TRBD2 (6 bases each). This CDR3 is 14 amino acids long. Looked up from germline, CDR1 is SSHAT and CDR2 is FNYEAQ (reference sequence). The CDR3 DNA sequence: TGTGCTAGCAGCTTACAGGGACTTCAAGAGACCCAGTACTTC. This sequence encodes CASSLQGLQETQYF.

This clonotype was picked up many times. V gene TRBV15 combines with J gene TRBJ2-5; TRBD2 matches at 7 bases. CDR1 and CDR2 (germline): LNHNV, YYDKDF (reference sequence). Trimming at V came to 0 bases and at J to 5 bases, leaving 6 bases not matched to a gene. This CDR3 is built from 15 residues. CDR3: CATSRDWNGRETQYF. The CDR3 DNA sequence: TGTGCCACCAGCAGAGATTGGAACGGGAGGGAGACCCAGTACTTC.

This clonotype was seen more than once but under ten times. The chain recombines TRBV27 with TRBJ2-7; D call uncertain. The germline V gene has CDR1 MNHEY and CDR2 SMNVEV (reference sequence). The CDR3 is made up of 12 amino acids. V lost 2 bases and J 12 bases, leaving 14 bases between the germline ends. The chain's CDR3 is CASSLNGLSLYF. The CDR3 bases are TGTGCCAGCAGTTTAAACGGCCTCAGCCTGTACTTC.

This clonotype was seen ten or more times. This rearrangement joins TRBV7-9 to TRBJ2-3, with no clear D. CDR3 length: 14 amino acids. The ends were cut back, 3 bases at V and 1 base at J, with 8 bases in the middle. Looked up from germline, CDR1 is SEHNR and CDR2 is FQNEAQ (reference sequence). CDR3 region: CASSFRQGTDTQYF. CDR3 sequence (DNA): TGTGCCAGCAGCTTTCGGCAGGGCACAGATACGCAGTATTTT.

This clonotype was counted between two and nine times. The CDR3, as DNA: TGCAGTGGCACACCACGACAGACCTTAAAGAACACTGAAGCTTTCTTT. Amino acids: CSGTPRQTLKNTEAFF. The genes are TRBV20-1 and TRBJ1-1; D is perhaps TRBD1 (5 bases). Germline loops: CDR1 DFQATT, CDR2 SNEGSKA (reference sequence). V was pared by 7 bases and J by 1 base, with 22 bases between. The CDR3 consists of 16 residues.

The rearrangement links TRBV20-1 to TRBJ2-2, with no clear D. CDR1 is DFQATT, CDR2 SNEGSKA, per germline (reference sequence). The ends were cut back, 0 bases at V and 0 bases at J, with 8 bases in the middle. There are 15 residues in the CDR3. In nucleotides, the CDR3 is TGCAGTGCTAGAGATCCTCTAACGAACACCGGGGAGCTGTTTTTT. This sequence encodes CSARDPLTNTGELFF.

This clonotype was seen at least ten times. The chain uses TRBV12-3 or TRBV12-4 and TRBJ1-2, with 9 bases that match TRBD1. V was clipped by 6 bases and J by 6 bases; unmatched bases: 8. The CDR3 has 14 residues. The CDR3: CASSLSGQGNGYTF. The CDR3 bases are TGTGCCAGCAGCCTTAGTGGACAGGGGAATGGCTACACCTTC.

This clonotype was seen at least ten times. V and J are TRBV7-3 and TRBJ2-1; possibly TRBD2 for D (5 bases). Trimming took 0 bases from V and 7 from J, leaving 13 bases between them. The CDR3 totals 15 residues. CDR1 and CDR2 (germline): SGHTA, FQGTGA. The CDR3 nucleotides are TGTGCCAGCAGCTTAACAGGGAGCCCGGGAAATGAGCAGTTCTTC. This codes for CASSLTGSPGNEQFF.

The rearrangement joins TRBV11-2 to TRBJ1-1; D remains ambiguous. This CDR3 contains 14 residues. V shed 5 bases and J shed 0 bases, with 10 bases lying between them. Germline V gene data show CDR1 as SGHAT and CDR2 as FQNNGV. CDR3 sequence: CASSPPRLNTEAFF. In nucleotides, the CDR3 is TGTGCCAGCAGCCCCCCCCGGTTGAACACTGAAGCTTTCTTT. Drawing the rest from reference TRBV11-2 and TRBJ1-1, the complete variable domain is EAGVAQSPRYKIIEKRQSVAFWCNPISGHATLYWYQQILGQGPKLLIQFQNNGVVDDSQLPKDRFSAERLKGVDSTLKIQPAKLEDSAVYLCASSPPRLNTEAFFGQGTRLTVV.

This clonotype came up many times. The V gene is TRBV20-1, the J gene TRBJ2-2; TRBD1 aligns across 7 bases. Germline V gives CDR1 DFQATT, CDR2 SNEGSKA (reference sequence). There are 14 residues in the CDR3. V shed 6 bases, J shed 2 bases, and the junction held 6 bases outside the gene matches. The CDR3 sequence is CSAVGTVNTGELFF. The DNA for the CDR3 is TGCAGTGCCGTCGGGACAGTCAACACCGGGGAGCTGTTTTTT.

There are many counts of this clonotype. The V and J genes are TRBV12-3 or TRBV12-4 and TRBJ1-5; 11 bases map to TRBD1. The CDR3 consists of 15 residues. V shed 6 bases and J 5 bases; nucleotides not matched to a gene: 6. This chain's CDR3 is CASSLGQGAYQPQHF. The CDR3 DNA is TGTGCCAGCAGCCTCGGACAGGGGGCCTATCAGCCCCAGCATTTT.

The chain employs TRBV24-1 and TRBJ2-1; unclear D gene. Deletions cut 4 bases from V and 3 bases from J, with 15 bases between. The CDR3 extends over 16 amino acids. Germline V gene lookup returns CDR1 KGHDR and CDR2 SFDVKD. The CDR3 DNA is TGTGCCACCAGTGACCCGTCGAGATCCTACTACAATGAGCAGTTCTTC. Translating it yields CATSDPSRSYYNEQFF.